Described below is a single TCR beta chain sequence and its context. This specimen belongs to a study of T cell responses to AZD1222 COVID-19 vaccine. Study as a whole: Analysis merged second doses at about 4 or about 12 weeks.

Assay used: immunoSEQ multiplex PCR; TCRdb lists only in-frame clones, some missing. The data hold some 99,000 clones, with roughly 88% observed a single time. The V end was cut by 1 base, the J end by 0 bases, with 13 bases between. The CDR3 has 17 amino acids. Per germline, CDR1 SGHVS and CDR2 FNYEAQ. Source: peripheral blood, taken on day 0 of AZD1222 vaccination. The V and J genes are TRBV7-6 and TRBJ1-3; unclear D gene. This TCR came from an adult in good health. The CDR3 DNA reads TGTGCCAGCAGCTTAGGTGCAGGTTCCAGCTCTGGAAACACCATATATTTT. It encodes CASSLGAGSSSGNTIYF.